One sample yielded the 18 T cell receptor beta chains listed below, sequenced in a study of blood T cell repertoires in COVID-19. Profiled with immunoSEQ multiplex PCR; TCRdb holds only in-frame clones, not every one. The data contain 150,000 to 200,000 clones, approximately 89% of them singletons. Input material: peripheral blood. These receptors were obtained from a man in his 70s with acute or convalescent COVID-19.

The chain links TRBV4-2 to TRBJ2-7; D is possibly TRBD2 (6 bases). CDR1 and CDR2 from the germline V gene are LGHNA and YNFKEQ. Trimming took 2 bases from V and 0 from J, leaving 17 bases between them. The CDR3 has 17 residues. The CDR3 region has the DNA TGTGCCAGCAGCCAAAAGTATCGGTTAGCGGCCTCCTACGAGCAGTACTTC. Protein: CASSQKYRLAASYEQYF.

V usage is TRBV24-1 and J usage is TRBJ2-5; 10 bases line up with TRBD1. From germline, CDR1 is KGHDR and CDR2 SFDVKD. CDR3 length equals 18 residues. After removal of 2 bases from V and 7 bases from J, the junction contained 15 bases not matched to a gene. The chain's CDR3 is CATSDSVPGQGQGGTQYF. DNA of the CDR3: TGTGCCACCAGTGATTCCGTCCCGGGACAGGGGCAGGGGGGGACCCAGTACTTC.

This clone has just one count. V gene TRBV2 combines with J gene TRBJ1-2; D is possibly TRBD1 (6 bases). The CDR3 consists of 15 residues. V shed 9 bases and J shed 3 bases, with 20 bases lying between them. Germline assignment: CDR1 SNHLY and CDR2 FYNNEI. Here the CDR3 reads CASTSQGKGYYGYTF. CDR3 DNA: TGTGCCAGTACCTCCCAGGGGAAGGGATACTATGGCTACACCTTC.

The rearrangement uses TRBV3-1 (or the pseudogene TRBV3-2) and TRBJ2-5, with a tentative D call TRBD1 (5 bases). The CDR3 contains 12 residues. V was clipped by 4 bases and J by 5 bases, with 8 bases between them. CDR1 and CDR2 from the germline V gene are LGHDT and YNNKEL (reference sequence). The CDR3, as DNA: TGTGCCAGCAGCCTCAACAGGGAGACCCAGTACTTC. As protein: CASSLNRETQYF.

As for this clone: This CDR3 is also generated by other DNA sequences in the sample. The chain recombines TRBV19 with TRBJ2-3, with 7 bases lining up with TRBD1. The CDR3 consists of 14 residues. Germline lookup yields CDR1 LNHDA and CDR2 SQIVND (reference sequence). The ends lost 5 bases at V and 1 base at J; junction bases unmatched: 3. CDR3 sequence (DNA): TGTGCCAGTAGTTTCGGACAGGGCACAGATACGCAGTATTTT. Its protein is CASSFGQGTDTQYF.

The chain joins TRBV9 to TRBJ2-2; possible D gene TRBD1, 5 bases. With 3 bases removed from V and 0 bases from J, the gap between germline ends came to 6 bases. Per germline, CDR1 SGDLS and CDR2 YYNGEE. The CDR3 is 14 residues long. The CDR3 sequence: CASSGGANTGELFF. The DNA of the CDR3 is TGTGCCAGCAGCGGGGGCGCGAACACCGGGGAGCTGTTTTTT.

The chain recombines TRBV5-1 with TRBJ1-1; 7 bases are shared with TRBD1. V lost 0 bases to trimming and J lost 9 bases; unmatched junction nucleotides: 8. CDR1 is SGHRS and CDR2 is YFSETQ in the germline V gene. This CDR3 region has 14 residues. The DNA for the CDR3 is TGCGCCAGCAGCTTGGATTTAGGGACAGAAAAAGCTTTCTTT. As protein: CASSLDLGTEKAFF.

This sequence joins TRBV19 and TRBJ1-4, with TRBD1 matching 9 bases. Germline loops: CDR1 LNHDA, CDR2 SQIVND (reference sequence). J lost 4 bases, V lost 3 bases, and 12 bases had no gene match. The CDR3 runs 18 residues. CDR3: CASSIRGQGRNINEKLFF. DNA of the CDR3: TGTGCCAGTAGTATCAGGGGACAGGGAAGGAATATTAATGAAAAACTGTTTTTT.

This clone was recorded only once. The rearrangement joins TRBV7-2 to TRBJ1-4; D possibly corresponds to TRBD1 (6 bases). CDR3 length equals 15 residues. The V end was cut by 6 bases, the J end by 4 bases, with 15 bases between. The germline CDR1 and CDR2 sequences are SGHTA and FQGNSA. CDR3 loop: CASRIWGGVNEKLFF. CDR3 bases: TGTGCCAGCAGGATTTGGGGGGGCGTTAATGAAAAACTGTTTTTT.

There are a few counts of this clone. The chain has TRBV19 and TRBJ1-1; D call uncertain. Germline V gene lookup returns CDR1 LNHDA and CDR2 SQIVND (reference sequence). Trimming removed 3 bases at V and 4 bases at J, with 12 bases between. This CDR3 is built from 14 residues. For the CDR3, the DNA is TGTGCCAGTAGTATGTCCAGGTCGGTCACTGAAGCTTTCTTT. Its protein product is CASSMSRSVTEAFF.

The table lists this clone with a few counts. This sequence joins TRBV6-5 and TRBJ2-7; TRBD1 might be the D (5 bases). The CDR3 runs 14 residues. CDR1 and CDR2 (germline): MNHEY, SVGAGI. The V and J ends lost 2 bases and 0 bases respectively, with 8 bases between them. The CDR3 sequence: CASSYNRHSYEQYF. The CDR3 nucleotides read TGTGCCAGCAGTTACAACAGGCACTCCTACGAGCAGTACTTC.

This rearrangement joins TRBV7-2 to TRBJ2-1; 7 positions agree with TRBD1. This CDR3 comprises 15 residues. Germline values: CDR1 SGHTA, CDR2 FQGNSA. J was trimmed by 2 bases and V by 5 bases; bases with no gene match: 6. The CDR3 DNA sequence: TGTGCCAGCAGCCCTGACAGGGCTGCCTACAATGAGCAGTTCTTC. This translates into CASSPDRAAYNEQFF.

This sequence joins TRBV28 and TRBJ2-7; 7 nucleotides align to TRBD1. From germline, CDR1 is MDHEN and CDR2 SYDVKM. The V segment lost 7 bases and the J segment 0 bases; nucleotides outside the gene matches: 6. This CDR3 is 14 amino acids long. The CDR3 region has the DNA TGTGCCAGCACTATAAGACAGGGCTCCTACGAGCAGTACTTC. Its translation: CASTIRQGSYEQYF.

The chain has TRBV5-1 and TRBJ2-2, with no clear D. This CDR3 comprises 15 residues. Germline V gene data show CDR1 as SGHRS and CDR2 as YFSETQ. The V and J ends lost 0 bases and 4 bases respectively, with 10 bases between them. CDR3 nucleotides: TGCGCCAGCAGCTTGGCGTGGAGTGTCACCGGGGAGCTGTTTTTT. Translated, it gives CASSLAWSVTGELFF. The full variable domain, in which reference TRBV5-1 and TRBJ2-2 provide the parts outside the CDR3, is KAGVTQTPRYLIKTRGQQVTLSCSPISGHRSVSWYQQTPGQGLQFLFEYFSETQRNKGNFPGRFSGRQFSNSRSEMNVSTLELGDSALYLCASSLAWSVTGELFFGEGSRLTVL.

Here the CDR3 DNA reads TGTGCCAGCAGCGTAGCGGATAGCGGGATCTACGAGCAGTACTTC. Its translation is CASSVADSGIYEQYF. This sequence joins TRBV9 and TRBJ2-7, with TRBD2 identical over 8 bases. The CDR3 is made up of 15 amino acids. The ends lost 0 bases at V and 3 bases at J; junction bases unmatched: 5. CDR1 is SGDLS and CDR2 is YYNGEE in the germline V gene.

In its sample, this clone was seen a few times. The CDR3 sequence is CAISPGQSTDGYTF. In nucleotides, the CDR3 is TGTGCCATCAGTCCGGGACAGTCCACCGATGGCTACACCTTC. V gene TRBV10-3 combines with J gene TRBJ1-2; 7 nucleotides line up with TRBD1. The CDR3 totals 14 residues. CDR1 and CDR2 (germline): ENHRY, SYGVKD. V shed 5 bases and J 6 bases; nucleotides not matched to a gene: 9.

The chain has TRBV15 and TRBJ1-5; 10 nucleotides align to TRBD1. CDR3 size: 17 residues. Germline V lookup: CDR1 LNHNV, CDR2 YYDKDF (reference sequence). Trimming cost V 3 bases and J 7 bases; bases outside gene matches: 12. The CDR3 spells CATSSRDRGMVLQPQHF. CDR3 nucleotides: TGTGCCACCAGCAGCCGGGACAGGGGAATGGTCTTACAGCCCCAGCATTTT.

The V call is TRBV28, the J call TRBJ1-1, with TRBD1 as a possible D gene (5 bases). The ends were cut back, 2 bases at V and 10 bases at J, with 11 bases in the middle. This CDR3 is built from 12 residues. From germline, CDR1 is MDHEN and CDR2 SYDVKM. The CDR3 DNA is TGTGCCAGCAGTTTACTACACAGGCGAGCTTTCTTT. Its translation is CASSLLHRRAFF.